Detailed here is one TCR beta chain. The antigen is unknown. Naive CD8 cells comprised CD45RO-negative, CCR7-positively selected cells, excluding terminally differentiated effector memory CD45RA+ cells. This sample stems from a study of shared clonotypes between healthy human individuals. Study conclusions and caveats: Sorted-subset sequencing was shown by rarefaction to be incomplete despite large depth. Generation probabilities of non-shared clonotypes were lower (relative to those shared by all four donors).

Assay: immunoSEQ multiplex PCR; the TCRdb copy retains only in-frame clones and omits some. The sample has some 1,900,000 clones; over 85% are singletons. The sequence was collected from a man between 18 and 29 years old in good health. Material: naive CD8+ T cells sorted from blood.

CDR3 protein: CASSIDTSEDTGELFF. CDR3 DNA sequence: TGTGCCAGTAGTATAGATACTAGCGAGGACACCGGGGAGCTGTTTTTT. This chain uses TRBV19 with TRBJ2-2; 7 positions match TRBD2. Trimming at V came to 0 bases and at J to 3 bases, leaving 4 bases not matched to a gene. The CDR3 is 16 residues long. CDR1 LNHDA and CDR2 SQIVND come from the germline V gene (reference sequence).